The T cell receptor (beta chain) under discussion was sequenced for a study of T cells after yellow fever vaccination. 5'RACE template switching produced TCR cDNA carrying a universal primer site and UMIs. Each CDR3 protein is one row after TCRdb ran MiXCR on the 5' RACE reads. The data show some 200,000 distinct CDR3 sequences, approximately 3% seen once. Trimming took 6 bases from V and 4 from J; bases not matched to a gene: 6. This CDR3 is 13 amino acids long. The germline V gene encodes CDR1 LGHDT and CDR2 YNNKEL (reference sequence). Ten or more counts support this clonotype. What it binds is unknown. Study-level findings and limits: Shared CD4/CD8 clonotypes were a small share, likely from convergent recombination. Highly abundant clonotypes carried over from the bulk population could end up in FACS-sorted repertoires as contaminants. Faster peaking, at day 5 versus 15, marked a secondary response that was weaker.

The chain uses TRBV3-1 and TRBJ2-7; TRBD1 aligns across 7 bases. The source is a man younger than 30 who received the YFV17D yellow fever vaccine. Material: CD4+ T cells sorted from PBMCs, obtained 10 days after the yellow fever booster vaccination. The CDR3: CASRQGPSYEQYF. The CDR3 region has the DNA TGTGCCAGCAGACAGGGGCCTTCTTACGAGCAGTACTTC.